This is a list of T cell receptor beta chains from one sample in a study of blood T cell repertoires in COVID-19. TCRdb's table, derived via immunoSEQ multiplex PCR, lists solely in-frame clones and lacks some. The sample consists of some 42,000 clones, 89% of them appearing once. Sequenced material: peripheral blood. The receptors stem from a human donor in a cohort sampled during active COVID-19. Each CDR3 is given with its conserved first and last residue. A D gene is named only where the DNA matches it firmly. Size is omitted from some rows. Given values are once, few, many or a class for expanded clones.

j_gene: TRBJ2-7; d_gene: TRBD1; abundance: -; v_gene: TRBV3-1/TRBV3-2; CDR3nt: TGTGCCAGCAGCCAAGATTGCACAGGGGGCTACGAGCAGTACTTC; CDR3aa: CASSQDCTGGYEQYF
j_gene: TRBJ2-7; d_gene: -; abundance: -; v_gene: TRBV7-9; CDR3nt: TGTGCCAGCAGCTTAATAGTCCGCGAGCAGTACTTC; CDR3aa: CASSLIVREQYF
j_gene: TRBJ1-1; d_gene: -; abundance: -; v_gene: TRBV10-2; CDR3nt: TGCGCCAGCAGTGTCGGGAACACTGAAGCTTTCTTT; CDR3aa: CASSVGNTEAFF
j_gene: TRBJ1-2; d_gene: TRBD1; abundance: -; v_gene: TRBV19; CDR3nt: TGTGCCAGTAGTATAGGGACAGGTGGCTACACCTTC; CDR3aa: CASSIGTGGYTF
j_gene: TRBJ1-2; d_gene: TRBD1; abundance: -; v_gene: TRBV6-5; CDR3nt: TGTGCCAGCAGTCCGGTCGGGACAGCTAACTATGGCTACACCTTC; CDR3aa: CASSPVGTANYGYTF
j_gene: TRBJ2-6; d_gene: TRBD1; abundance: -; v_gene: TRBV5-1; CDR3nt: TGCGCCAGCAGCTTGGCTCTGGCTGGGACAGGGACTGGGGCCAACGTCCTGACTTTC; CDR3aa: CASSLALAGTGTGANVLTF
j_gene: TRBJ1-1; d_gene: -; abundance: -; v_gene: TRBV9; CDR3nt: TGTGCCAGCAGCGTTAGGGGGTTGGCGAACACTGAAGCTTTCTTT; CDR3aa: CASSVRGLANTEAFF
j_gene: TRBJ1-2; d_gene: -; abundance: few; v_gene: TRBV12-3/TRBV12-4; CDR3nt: TGTGCCAGCACTCAGCCAGGGCACTATGGCTACACCTTC; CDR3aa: CASTQPGHYGYTF
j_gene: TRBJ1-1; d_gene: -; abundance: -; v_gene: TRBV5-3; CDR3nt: TGTGCCAGAAGCTTGGTGGTGACAAACCCACGCGGGACTGAAGCTTTCTTT; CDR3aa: CARSLVVTNPRGTEAFF
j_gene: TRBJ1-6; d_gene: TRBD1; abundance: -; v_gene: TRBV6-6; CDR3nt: TGTGCCAGCAGTTACGACAGGGATAATTCACCCCTCCACTTT; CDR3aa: CASSYDRDNSPLHF
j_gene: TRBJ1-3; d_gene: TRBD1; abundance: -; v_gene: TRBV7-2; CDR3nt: TGTGCCAGCAGCTTAAACAGGGGAGTTGGAAACACCATATATTTT; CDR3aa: CASSLNRGVGNTIYF
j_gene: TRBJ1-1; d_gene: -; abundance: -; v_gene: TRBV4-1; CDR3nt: TGCGCCAGCCTGACGGTGGGGGGGGCTGAAGCTTTCTTT; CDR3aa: CASLTVGGAEAFF
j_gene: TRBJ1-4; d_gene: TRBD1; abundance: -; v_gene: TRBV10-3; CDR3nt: TGTGCCATCAGTCTTGGACAGGGGAATGAAAAACTGTTTTTT; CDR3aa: CAISLGQGNEKLFF
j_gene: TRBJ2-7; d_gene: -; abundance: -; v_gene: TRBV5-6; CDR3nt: TGTGCCAGCAGCTTGGACGATACAGGACAGCCCTACGAGCAGTACTTC; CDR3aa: CASSLDDTGQPYEQYF
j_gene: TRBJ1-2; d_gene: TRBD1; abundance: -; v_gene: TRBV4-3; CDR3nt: TGCGCCAGCAGCCAAGACCAGGTGGACAGGGGGTGGGACTATGGCTACACCTTC; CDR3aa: CASSQDQVDRGWDYGYTF